Listed below are T cell receptor beta chains from one sample, sequenced in a study of blood T cell repertoires in COVID-19. Generated by immunoSEQ multiplex PCR, the TCRdb table keeps only in-frame clones and is missing some. The repertoire has under 300,000 clones, around 90% of them found once; the top ten carry 1.5% to 2%. Specimen: PBMCs or T cells enriched from blood (not recorded which). The receptors shown here come from a woman in her forties who had recovered from COVID-19. Both conserved end residues are part of each CDR3. Each record gives: CDR3 protein, CDR3 DNA, D gene, J gene, clone size, V gene. A D gene is named only where the DNA matches it firmly. The size of a clone is reported for some rows only, either as once, few or many, or as a class for expanded clones.

cdr3_aa: CASSVNSWGRSYEQYF
cdr3_nt: TGTGCCAGCAGCGTAAATTCTTGGGGGCGGTCCTACGAGCAGTACTTC
d_call: NA
j_call: TRBJ2-7
clone_size: NA
v_call: TRBV9

cdr3_aa: CASSRTGLEHEQYF
cdr3_nt: TGTGCCAGCAGCCGAACGGGACTAGAACACGAGCAGTACTTC
d_call: TRBD2
j_call: TRBJ2-7
clone_size: NA
v_call: TRBV9

cdr3_aa: CASARTVESYNEQFF
cdr3_nt: TGTGCCAGCGCCCGAACGGTGGAGTCCTACAATGAGCAGTTCTTC
d_call: NA
j_call: TRBJ2-1
clone_size: NA
v_call: TRBV7-8

cdr3_aa: CAWSLGGAASNQPQHF
cdr3_nt: TGTGCCTGGAGCCTCGGGGGGGCCGCTAGCAATCAGCCCCAGCATTTT
d_call: NA
j_call: TRBJ1-5
clone_size: NA
v_call: TRBV30

cdr3_aa: CASSHRVIRGNTIYF
cdr3_nt: TGTGCCAGCAGCCACAGGGTTATAAGGGGAAACACCATATATTTT
d_call: NA
j_call: TRBJ1-3
clone_size: NA
v_call: TRBV5-8

cdr3_aa: CASSPRFSRLGRADTQYF
cdr3_nt: TGTGCCAGCAGCCCGCGGTTTAGTAGACTCGGGAGAGCAGATACGCAGTATTTT
d_call: NA
j_call: TRBJ2-3
clone_size: NA
v_call: TRBV14

cdr3_aa: CASSLGGTDSYEQYF
cdr3_nt: TGTGCCAGCAGCTTGGGCGGGACTGACTCCTACGAGCAGTACTTC
d_call: NA
j_call: TRBJ2-7
clone_size: NA
v_call: TRBV5-6

cdr3_aa: CASSPAGYYGYTF
cdr3_nt: TGTGCCAGCTCACCAGCAGGGTACTATGGCTACACCTTC
d_call: NA
j_call: TRBJ1-2
clone_size: NA
v_call: TRBV18

cdr3_aa: CASSYSNRRNQPQHF
cdr3_nt: TGTGCCAGCAGTTACTCCAACAGGCGCAATCAGCCCCAGCATTTT
d_call: NA
j_call: TRBJ1-5
clone_size: NA
v_call: TRBV6-5

cdr3_aa: CASSERARVADSPLHF
cdr3_nt: TGTGCCAGCAGTGAACGAGCGCGCGTCGCGGATTCACCCCTCCACTTT
d_call: NA
j_call: TRBJ1-6
clone_size: NA
v_call: TRBV6-1

cdr3_aa: CASTGLAGSYEQFF
cdr3_nt: TGTGCCAGTACAGGACTAGCGGGATCTTATGAGCAGTTCTTC
d_call: TRBD2
j_call: TRBJ2-1
clone_size: NA
v_call: TRBV9

cdr3_aa: CASMLPGRNTIYF
cdr3_nt: TGTGCCAGCATGTTACCAGGAAGAAACACCATATATTTT
d_call: NA
j_call: TRBJ1-3
clone_size: few
v_call: TRBV2

cdr3_aa: CASSFGQGRDEQYF
cdr3_nt: TGTGCCAGCAGCTTCGGACAGGGGAGGGACGAGCAGTACTTC
d_call: TRBD1
j_call: TRBJ2-7
clone_size: once
v_call: TRBV7-6

cdr3_aa: CASSRQGEETQYF
cdr3_nt: TGTGCCAGCAGCCGACAGGGCGAGGAGACCCAGTACTTC
d_call: TRBD1
j_call: TRBJ2-5
clone_size: NA
v_call: TRBV5-4

cdr3_aa: CASSPSPSQAWNTIYF
cdr3_nt: TGTGCCAGCAGCCCTAGCCCCTCGCAGGCCTGGAACACCATATATTTT
d_call: NA
j_call: TRBJ1-3
clone_size: NA
v_call: TRBV7-2

cdr3_aa: CATSREYLDNSPLHF
cdr3_nt: TGTGCCACCAGCAGAGAATACCTAGATAATTCACCCCTCCACTTT
d_call: NA
j_call: TRBJ1-6
clone_size: NA
v_call: TRBV15

cdr3_aa: CASSSVYTGGITGELFF
cdr3_nt: TGCGCCAGCAGCTCAGTCTACACAGGGGGCATCACCGGGGAGCTGTTTTTT
d_call: TRBD1
j_call: TRBJ2-2
clone_size: NA
v_call: TRBV5-1

cdr3_aa: CASSSSAVSPGTSGVNNEQFF
cdr3_nt: TGTGCCAGCAGCTCCAGCGCAGTATCTCCCGGGACTAGCGGGGTAAACAATGAGCAGTTCTTC
d_call: TRBD2
j_call: TRBJ2-1
clone_size: many
v_call: TRBV7-3

cdr3_aa: CASARSPSTEAFF
cdr3_nt: TGTGCCAGCGCCCGGTCACCCTCCACTGAAGCTTTCTTT
d_call: NA
j_call: TRBJ1-1
clone_size: NA
v_call: TRBV11-1

cdr3_aa: CASSISGTGGSEAFF
cdr3_nt: TGTGCCAGTAGTATCTCCGGGACAGGGGGATCGGAAGCTTTCTTT
d_call: TRBD1
j_call: TRBJ1-1
clone_size: once
v_call: TRBV19

cdr3_aa: CASSLGDGGAGSGGYTF
cdr3_nt: TGTGCCAGCAGCTTAGGAGATGGAGGGGCAGGCTCAGGAGGCTACACCTTC
d_call: NA
j_call: TRBJ1-2
clone_size: NA
v_call: TRBV7-9

cdr3_aa: CASSVANRADEQYF
cdr3_nt: TGTGCCAGCAGCGTAGCTAACAGGGCAGACGAGCAGTACTTC
d_call: NA
j_call: TRBJ2-7
clone_size: NA
v_call: TRBV9

cdr3_aa: CASSYSGSMNTEAFF
cdr3_nt: TGTGCCAGCAGTTACTCGGGCAGCATGAACACTGAAGCTTTCTTT
d_call: NA
j_call: TRBJ1-1
clone_size: NA
v_call: TRBV6-5

cdr3_aa: CASSRQMSNSPLHF
cdr3_nt: TGTGCCAGCAGTAGACAGATGTCAAATTCACCCCTCCACTTT
d_call: NA
j_call: TRBJ1-6
clone_size: NA
v_call: TRBV2

cdr3_aa: CASSPGTFVPGELFF
cdr3_nt: TGCGCCAGCAGTCCCGGGACATTCGTTCCCGGGGAGCTGTTTTTT
d_call: NA
j_call: TRBJ2-2
clone_size: NA
v_call: TRBV5-1

cdr3_aa: CASSVGQGSGNTIYF
cdr3_nt: TGTGCCAGCAGCGTGGGACAGGGCTCTGGAAACACCATATATTTT
d_call: TRBD1
j_call: TRBJ1-3
clone_size: NA
v_call: TRBV7-6

cdr3_aa: CSVERGAGGEQYF
cdr3_nt: TGCAGCGTTGAGCGGGGGGCAGGAGGGGAGCAGTACTTC
d_call: TRBD2
j_call: TRBJ2-7
clone_size: NA
v_call: TRBV29-1

cdr3_aa: CSVGRGEKLFF
cdr3_nt: TGCAGCGTTGGACGGGGGGAAAAACTGTTTTTT
d_call: NA
j_call: TRBJ1-4
clone_size: few
v_call: TRBV29-1

cdr3_aa: CASSDPRSNEQFF
cdr3_nt: TGTGCCAGCAGTGACCCCAGGTCCAATGAGCAGTTCTTC
d_call: NA
j_call: TRBJ2-1
clone_size: NA
v_call: TRBV2

cdr3_aa: CASSSIDGDRGWTGELFF
cdr3_nt: TGTGCCAGCAGCTCGATCGATGGAGACAGGGGGTGGACCGGGGAGCTGTTTTTT
d_call: TRBD1
j_call: TRBJ2-2
clone_size: NA
v_call: TRBV7-6

cdr3_aa: CASSADRRGQRFAGELFF
cdr3_nt: TGTGCCAGCAGCGCCGACCGGAGGGGGCAACGATTTGCCGGGGAGCTGTTTTTT
d_call: NA
j_call: TRBJ2-2
clone_size: NA
v_call: TRBV9

cdr3_aa: CASGLDTLYNEQFF
cdr3_nt: TGTGCTAGTGGTTTAGACACCCTCTACAATGAGCAGTTCTTC
d_call: NA
j_call: TRBJ2-1
clone_size: NA
v_call: TRBV12-5

cdr3_aa: CASSLVGTSGGDLETQYF
cdr3_nt: TGCGCCAGCAGCTTGGTTGGGACTAGCGGGGGGGACCTGGAGACCCAGTACTTC
d_call: TRBD2
j_call: TRBJ2-5
clone_size: NA
v_call: TRBV5-1

cdr3_aa: CARPRDSGSSYEQYF
cdr3_nt: TGTGCCAGACCACGAGACAGCGGGAGCTCCTACGAGCAGTACTTC
d_call: TRBD2
j_call: TRBJ2-7
clone_size: NA
v_call: TRBV19

cdr3_aa: CASGDRVRGQPQHF
cdr3_nt: TGCGCCAGCGGGGACAGGGTGAGGGGACAGCCCCAGCATTTT
d_call: TRBD1
j_call: TRBJ1-5
clone_size: NA
v_call: TRBV4-1

cdr3_aa: CASSLESGRADGGELFF
cdr3_nt: TGTGCCAGCAGCTTAGAAAGCGGGAGGGCCGACGGCGGGGAGCTGTTTTTT
d_call: TRBD2
j_call: TRBJ2-2
clone_size: NA
v_call: TRBV11-3

cdr3_aa: CAAARDTNYGYTF
cdr3_nt: TGTGCCGCCGCACGGGATACTAACTATGGCTACACCTTC
d_call: NA
j_call: TRBJ1-2
clone_size: NA
v_call: TRBV2